The clone carrying this T cell receptor (beta chain) appeared once. As yet, its antigen is unknown. The treatment here: roughly 10-day PBMC culture with coronavirus spike peptide pools or control peptides (ViraFEST assay). The source of the sample is a study of vaccination and CD4 T cells after COVID-19. Study-wide context: Cells were stimulated with overlapping spike peptides from SARS-CoV-2, HCoV-NL63, HCoV-OC43 and HCoV-229E.

Germline V gives CDR1 SGHAT, CDR2 FQNNGV. The CDR3 runs to 15 residues. V dropped 3 bases and J dropped 3 bases, with 9 bases sitting between them. Study observations and caveats: Spike mono-reactivity marked 304 of 307 vaccine-specific clones in convalescent patients.

The Oncomine TCR Beta short-read assay sequenced DNA from cultured CD4+ T cells. From cultured CD4+ T cells, genomic DNA was extracted. TCRdb reprocessed the PCR reads via MiXCR and lists one record per CDR3 protein. The sample contains under 20,000 distinct CDR3 sequences, roughly 74% of which appear only once. This chain connects TRBV11-2 to TRBJ1-6; D gene uncertain. The receptor's source is a human donor who had recovered from COVID-19. The sequenced material came from CD4+ T cells from blood, cultured in vitro. Here the CDR3 DNA reads TGTGCCAGCAGCTTTGGACCGAACTATAATTCACCCCTCCACTTT. Residues: CASSFGPNYNSPLHF.